This T cell receptor (beta chain) stems from a study of post-analysis software for immune sequencing data. The germline gives CDR1 LGHDT, CDR2 YNNKEL (reference sequence). The CDR3 sequence is 14 residues long. The V and J ends lost 4 bases and 0 bases respectively, with 10 bases between them. Unique molecular identifiers tagged the TCR beta cDNA libraries. Around 500,000 cDNA molecules were recovered from an input of roughly 0.95 to 10 million T cells. TCRdb itself ran the PCR reads through MiXCR, one entry per CDR3 protein. The data show about 160,000 distinct CDR3 sequences, with roughly 35% seen just once and under 30% held by the top ten. This clonotype was seen once. Its antigen is not identified. Overall study findings and caveats: Compared against controls, patients with multiple sclerosis displayed significantly lower normalized Chao1 diversity. Same-batch preparations were strongly co-clustered by F measure. Controls showed lower frequencies than patients for four to six TRBV segments, and TRBV5-6, TRBV5-1 and TRBV20-1 were among these.

This sequence originates from a girl aged 10-17 years with multiple sclerosis. V is TRBV3-1 and J is TRBJ2-7; the D gene is possibly TRBD2 (5 bases). The sample was blood, taken after autologous hematopoietic stem cell transplantation. The DNA of the CDR3 is TGTGCCAGCAGCCTCGGACTGATCTCCTACGAGCAGTACTTC. It specifies CASSLGLISYEQYF.